The next 2 T cell receptor beta chains were all read from a single sample in a study of T cell clusters in autoimmune cytopenias. TRB was amplified from roughly 0.25 ug of peripheral blood genomic DNA per sample. Multiplex touch-down PCR amplified TRB using TRB-A and TRB-B pools in one tube. After re-calling the multiplex PCR reads, TCRdb lists one entry per CDR3 protein, DNA absent. This sample's clone table lists about 12,000 distinct CDR3 sequences. The same data also went into a second study, on T cell repertoires in aging, cancer and after chemotherapy.

The sample taken for sequencing was peripheral blood. The source is a human donor in good health.

This chain links TRBV5-6 with TRBJ1-6. The germline V gene encodes CDR1 SGHDT and CDR2 YYEEEE. This CDR3 comprises 12 residues. The CDR3 here is CASSLDRDIPHF. Together with reference TRBV5-6 and TRBJ1-6, the CDR3 gives the full variable domain: DAGVTQSPTHLIKTRGQQVTLRCSPKSGHDTVSWYQQALGQGPQFIFQYYEEEERQRGNFPDRFSGHQFPNYSSELNVNALLLGDSALYLCASSLDRDIPHFGNGTRLTVT.

The rearrangement joins TRBV27 to TRBJ1-4; TCRdb's assignment of TRBD1 cannot be checked, as there is no DNA. The CDR3 has 15 amino acids. From germline, CDR1 is MNHEY and CDR2 SMNVEV (reference sequence). The CDR3 spells CASSQRTGGVEKLFF.